Listed below are T cell receptor beta chains from one sample, sequenced in a study of shared clonotypes between healthy human individuals. The data were produced by immunoSEQ multiplex PCR, yet TCRdb's version contains in-frame clones alone and is incomplete. The data hold fewer than 600,000 clones, with roughly three quarters observed a single time. Sequenced: PBMCs. The receptors stem from a woman between 40 and 50 years old in good health. Some clones in this sample may be carry-over from other donors' samples. CDR3s include the opening cysteine and the closing phenylalanine or tryptophan. Fields, in order: V gene, J gene, D gene, clone size, CDR3 DNA, CDR3 protein. A D gene is named only where the DNA matches it firmly. Size values are once, few and many counts, or a class for expanded clones, and some rows have none.

>TRBV19|TRBJ1-1|.|.
TGTGCCAGTAGGGTGACAGGAGCGAACACTGAAGCTTTCTTT
CASRVTGANTEAFF
>TRBV28|TRBJ1-1|TRBD1|medium-sized
TGTGCCAGCAGCCCCGGGACAGGACACTCCACTGAAGCTTTCTTT
CASSPGTGHSTEAFF
>TRBV7-2|TRBJ2-2|.|.
TGTGCCAGCAGCTTAGCTAACAGGGTTCGGAACGGGGAGCTGTTTTTT
CASSLANRVRNGELFF
>TRBV28|TRBJ2-7|TRBD1|.
TGTGTCATAAAAAAACAGGGGGTGGGTGAGCAGTACTTC
CVIKKQGVGEQYF
>TRBV4-3|TRBJ2-7|TRBD1|.
TGCGCCAGCAGCCGGTTAGGGGACAGGGCCTATGAGCAGTACTTC
CASSRLGDRAYEQYF
>TRBV29-1|TRBJ1-1|.|.
TGCAGCGTGTCGGCGAGCGGGGCACCAACTGAAGCTTTCTTT
CSVSASGAPTEAFF
>TRBV6-5|TRBJ2-2|.|.
TGTGCCAGCAGTTACTCCGCAGGGACCGGGGAGCTGTTTTTT
CASSYSAGTGELFF
>TRBV7-9|TRBJ2-1|TRBD2|.
TGTGCCAGCAGCTCCAGGACTAGCGGGATAGATGAGCAGTTCTTC
CASSSRTSGIDEQFF
>TRBV25-1|TRBJ2-7|.|once
TGTGCCAGCAGTGAATTTCCAGGGGCGGCCTCCTACGAGCAGTACTTC
CASSEFPGAASYEQYF
>TRBV29-1|TRBJ2-5|.|.
TGCAGCGTTCTCAATTACCAAGAGACCCAGTACTTC
CSVLNYQETQYF
>TRBV7-9|TRBJ2-3|.|.
TGTGCCAGCAGCGAGCTGCAGGGGCACCTAGATACGCAGTATTTT
CASSELQGHLDTQYF
>TRBV10-3|TRBJ2-6|.|.
TGTGCCATCAGTGAGTCGGGATCGTCTGGGGCCAACGTCCTGACTTTC
CAISESGSSGANVLTF
>TRBV6-1|TRBJ2-7|TRBD1|once
TGTGCCAGCAGTGAAGTGGGGACAGGGGATCGGGAGCAGTACTTC
CASSEVGTGDREQYF
>TRBV9|TRBJ1-3|TRBD1|.
TGTGCCAGCAGCGTAGTGGACAGGACAAGCTCTGGAAACACCATATATTTT
CASSVVDRTSSGNTIYF
>TRBV19|TRBJ2-3|.|once
TGTGCCAGTAGTATAGAGGGGGCGGACACAGATACGCAGTATTTT
CASSIEGADTDTQYF
>TRBV19|TRBJ1-5|TRBD1|.
TGTGCCAGTAGTAGGGACAGGGGGATCAATCAGCCCCAGCATTTT
CASSRDRGINQPQHF
>TRBV5-6|TRBJ1-1|TRBD1|once
TGTGCCAGCAGCCCCTCGACAGGGAGAGTCGGCACTGAAGCTTTCTTT
CASSPSTGRVGTEAFF
>TRBV18|TRBJ2-7|TRBD2|many
TGTGCCAGCTCACCGAGTGGAGCGGGAGGTGCCTACGAGCAGTACTTC
CASSPSGAGGAYEQYF
>TRBV28|TRBJ1-1|.|.
TGTGCCAGCAGTTTCCCCGTGCAGACGTCAAGTGAAGCTTTCTTT
CASSFPVQTSSEAFF
>TRBV7-3|TRBJ2-6|.|.
TGTGCCAGCAGCAACTCAGGGTCCGGGGCCAACGTCCTGACTTTC
CASSNSGSGANVLTF
>TRBV5-4|TRBJ2-2|TRBD2|few
TGTGCCAGCAGCTTGGGGCAGCGGGGGACCAACACCGGGGAGCTGTTTTTT
CASSLGQRGTNTGELFF
>TRBV4-3|TRBJ1-1|.|.
TGCGCCAGCAGCCAAGCGAAGTGGAAAGGGCCCACTGAAGCTTTCTTT
CASSQAKWKGPTEAFF
>TRBV7-8|TRBJ2-3|TRBD2|.
TGTGCCAGCACCAGGGGTAGCGGGAAAGATACGCAGTATTTT
CASTRGSGKDTQYF
>TRBV29-1|TRBJ1-1|.|.
TGCAGCGTTGCGAAACAGGGTATCACTGAAGCTTTCTTT
CSVAKQGITEAFF
>TRBV6-6|TRBJ2-3|.|.
TGTGCCAGCCTAAGACCCTCGAGGGACACAGATACGCAGTATTTT
CASLRPSRDTDTQYF
>TRBV30|TRBJ2-7|TRBD2|.
TGTGCCTGTAAAAGCGGGAGTTGGGAGCAGTACTTC
CACKSGSWEQYF
>TRBV7-9|TRBJ1-1|TRBD1|.
TGTGCCAGCAATACAGGGGGCAGGGACACTGAAGCTTTCTTT
CASNTGGRDTEAFF
>TRBV29-1|TRBJ2-1|TRBD2|.
TGCAGCGTTTCGGGGAGGGCCAGCAATGAGCAGTTCTTC
CSVSGRASNEQFF
>TRBV7-6|TRBJ2-1|TRBD2|.
TGTGCCAGCAGCCTCCAGACTAGCGGGAGTCTTGATGAGCAGTTCTTC
CASSLQTSGSLDEQFF
>TRBV4-2|TRBJ2-7|.|.
TGTGCCAGCAGCCAAGAGCTCCTAGCCTACGGGCAGTACTTC
CASSQELLAYGQYF
>TRBV7-6|TRBJ2-3|.|many
TGTGCCAGCAGCGGGGTAATCGGGAGTGGAGGAGATACGCAGTATTTT
CASSGVIGSGGDTQYF